What follows are 9 T cell receptor beta chains derived from one specimen sequenced in a study of T cell repertoires in cytomegalovirus infection. In TCRdb, the reads were re-called with MiXCR into one record per CDR3 protein. The data hold 250,000 to 300,000 distinct CDR3 sequences, with around 25% observed a single time. The sequencing sample was made of PBMCs. The origin of the receptors is a human donor in good health (CMV status not recorded). Some clones in this sample may be carry-over from other donors' samples.

This sequence joins TRBV5-1 and TRBJ2-5; 8 bases are a match to TRBD1. Trimming removed 3 bases from V and 2 bases from J; junction bases left unmatched: 3. Germline V gene data show CDR1 as SGHRS and CDR2 as YFSETQ. The CDR3 has 14 amino acids. The CDR3 nucleotides read TGCGCCAGCAGCTACGGGACAGGACAAGAGACCCAGTACTTC. This gives the protein CASSYGTGQETQYF.

This clonotype was seen only a few times. The chain recombines TRBV9 with TRBJ2-5, with a possible D match to TRBD2 (6 bases). CDR1 and CDR2 (germline): SGDLS, YYNGEE. The CDR3 is 14 amino acids. Between the trimmed V and J ends, which lost 3 bases and 1 base, there was a span of 10 bases. The CDR3 nucleotides read TGTGCCAGCAGCGCCGGGACTCCCCAAGAGACCCAGTACTTC. Amino acids: CASSAGTPQETQYF.

This chain joins TRBV12-5 and TRBJ2-6, with D uncertain. The ends were cut back, 7 bases at V and 0 bases at J, with 4 bases in the middle. Germline V gene sequence: CDR1 LGHNT, CDR2 FRNRAP. This CDR3 spans 13 amino acids. The CDR3 bases are TGTGCTAGTGCTCTCTCTGGGGCCAACGTCCTGACTTTC. Protein sequence: CASALSGANVLTF. The full variable domain, rest sourced from reference TRBV12-5 and TRBJ2-6, is DARVTQTPRHKVTEMGQEVTMRCQPILGHNTVFWYRQTMMQGLELLAYFRNRAPLDDSGMPKDRFSAEMPDATLATLKIQPSEPRDSAVYFCASALSGANVLTFGAGSRLTVL.

The rearrangement links TRBV19 to TRBJ2-2; D assignment may be TRBD1 or TRBD2 (5 bases each). CDR3 length: 16 amino acids. Germline loops: CDR1 LNHDA, CDR2 SQIVND (reference sequence). Trimming removed 5 bases from V and 5 bases from J, with 18 bases in between. The CDR3 region has the DNA TGTGCCAGTAGTTCGGACGGGGCAGGCAGGACCGGGGAGCTGTTTTTT. Translation: CASSSDGAGRTGELFF.

This clonotype was counted a few times. The chain carries TRBV27 and TRBJ2-7, with D perhaps matching TRBD2 (5 bases). The CDR3 consists of 14 residues. Between the trimmed V and J ends, which lost 3 bases and 0 bases, there was a span of 9 bases. CDR1 is MNHEY and CDR2 is SMNVEV in the germline V gene (reference sequence). CDR3 residues: CASSLMGSSYEQYF. CDR3 DNA: TGTGCCAGCAGTTTGATGGGGAGCTCCTACGAGCAGTACTTC.

The sample holds many counts of this clonotype. The genes are TRBV20-1 and TRBJ2-3; D is perhaps TRBD2 (7 bases). The germline CDR1 and CDR2 sequences are DFQATT and SNEGSKA (reference sequence). The CDR3 is 14 residues long. V was shortened by 1 base and J by 4 bases, with 12 bases between the two germline ends. The CDR3 region is CSARGGGAPDTQYF. DNA for the CDR3: TGCAGTGCTAGAGGAGGGGGGGCCCCAGATACGCAGTATTTT.

The chain uses TRBV14 and TRBJ1-1; TRBD1 matches at 8 bases. Losses at the gene ends were 0 bases for V and 1 base for J; bases not matched to a gene: 7. Germline CDR1 and CDR2: SGHDN and FVKESK. The CDR3 totals 17 residues. The DNA for the CDR3 is TGTGCCAGCAGCCAAGACAGGGGGCTAAAACCGAACACTGAAGCTTTCTTT. Translation: CASSQDRGLKPNTEAFF.

This clonotype occurred many times. V usage is TRBV7-2 and J usage is TRBJ1-1, with 7 nucleotides matching TRBD1. Per germline, CDR1 SGHTA and CDR2 FQGNSA. Unmatched junction bases numbered 17, after V lost 5 bases and J lost 11 bases. CDR3 length: 15 amino acids. The CDR3 here is CASSPSGAGGMDAFF. The CDR3 nucleotides are TGTGCCAGCAGCCCTAGCGGAGCAGGGGGAATGGATGCTTTCTTT.

This clonotype was seen a few times. The genes are TRBV18 and TRBJ1-2; 9 bases are a match to TRBD1. CDR3 length equals 14 residues. Unmatched junction bases numbered 2, after V lost 4 bases and J lost 2 bases. In germline, CDR1 is KGHSH, CDR2 LQKENI. CDR3 sequence: CASSQGQGNYGYTF. In DNA form, the CDR3 reads TGTGCCAGCTCACAGGGACAGGGAAACTATGGCTACACCTTC.